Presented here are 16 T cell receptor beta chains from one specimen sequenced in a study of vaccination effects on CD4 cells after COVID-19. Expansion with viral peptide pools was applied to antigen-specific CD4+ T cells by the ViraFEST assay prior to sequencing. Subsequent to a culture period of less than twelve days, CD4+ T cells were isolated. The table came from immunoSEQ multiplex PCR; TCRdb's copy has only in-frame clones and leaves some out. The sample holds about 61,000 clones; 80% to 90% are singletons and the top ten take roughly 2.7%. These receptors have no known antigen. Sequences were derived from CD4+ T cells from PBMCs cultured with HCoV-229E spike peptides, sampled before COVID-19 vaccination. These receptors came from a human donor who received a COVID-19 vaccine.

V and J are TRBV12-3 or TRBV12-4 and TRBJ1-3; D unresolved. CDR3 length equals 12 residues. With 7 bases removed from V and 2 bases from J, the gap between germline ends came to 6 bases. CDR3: CASNIAGNTIYF. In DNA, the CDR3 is TGTGCCAGCAATATCGCTGGAAACACCATATATTTT.

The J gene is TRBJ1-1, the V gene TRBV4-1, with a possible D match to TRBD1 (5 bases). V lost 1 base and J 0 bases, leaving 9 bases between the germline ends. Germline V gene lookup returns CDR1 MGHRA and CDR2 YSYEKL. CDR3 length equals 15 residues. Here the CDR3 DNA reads TGCGCCAGCAGCCAAGTGGCAGGGTTGAACACTGAAGCTTTCTTT. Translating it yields CASSQVAGLNTEAFF.

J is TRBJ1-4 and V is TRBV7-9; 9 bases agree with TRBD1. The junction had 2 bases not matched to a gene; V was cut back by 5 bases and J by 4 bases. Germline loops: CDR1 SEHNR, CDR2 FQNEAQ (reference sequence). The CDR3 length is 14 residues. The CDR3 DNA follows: TGTGCCAGCAGCGCGGGACAGGGTAATGAAAAACTGTTTTTT. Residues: CASSAGQGNEKLFF. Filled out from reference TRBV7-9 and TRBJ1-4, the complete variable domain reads DTGVSQNPRHKITKRGQNVTFRCDPISEHNRLYWYRQTLGQGPEFLTYFQNEAQLEKSRLLSDRFSAERPKGSFSTLEIQRTEQGDSAMYLCASSAGQGNEKLFFGSGTQLSVL.

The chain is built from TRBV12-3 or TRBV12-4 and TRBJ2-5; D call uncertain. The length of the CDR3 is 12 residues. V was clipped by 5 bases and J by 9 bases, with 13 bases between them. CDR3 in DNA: TGTGCCAGCAGTGAGAGCATGGTGGCCCAGTACTTC. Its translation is CASSESMVAQYF.

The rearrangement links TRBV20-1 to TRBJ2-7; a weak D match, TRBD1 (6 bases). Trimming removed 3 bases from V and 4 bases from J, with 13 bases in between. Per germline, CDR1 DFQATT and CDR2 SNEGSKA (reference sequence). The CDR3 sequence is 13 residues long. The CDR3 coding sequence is TGCAGTGCTAGTATGACAGGCCCTTACGAGCAGTACGTC. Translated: CSASMTGPYEQYV.

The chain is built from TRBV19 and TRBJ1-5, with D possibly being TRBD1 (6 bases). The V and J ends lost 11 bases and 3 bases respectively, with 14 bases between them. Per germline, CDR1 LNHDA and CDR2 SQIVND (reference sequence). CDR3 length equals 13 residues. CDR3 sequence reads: CASRDTINQPQHF. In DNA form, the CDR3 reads TGTGCCTCTAGGGACACAATCAATCAGCCCCAGCATTTT.

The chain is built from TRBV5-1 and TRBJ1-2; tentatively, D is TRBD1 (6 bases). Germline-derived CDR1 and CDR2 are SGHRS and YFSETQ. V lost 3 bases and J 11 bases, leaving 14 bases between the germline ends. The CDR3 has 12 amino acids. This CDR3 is CASSSRDTVYTF. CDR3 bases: TGCGCCAGCAGCTCCCGGGACACGGTTTACACCTTC.

The CDR3 sequence: CASSTTGTKATDTQYF. In nucleotides, the CDR3 is TGCGCCAGCAGCACCACCGGGACTAAGGCGACAGATACGCAGTATTTT. The chain recombines TRBV5-1 with TRBJ2-3; 7 nucleotides line up with TRBD2. The CDR3 totals 16 residues. The germline CDR1 and CDR2 sequences are SGHRS and YFSETQ. V shed 4 bases, J shed 3 bases, and the junction held 11 bases outside the gene matches.

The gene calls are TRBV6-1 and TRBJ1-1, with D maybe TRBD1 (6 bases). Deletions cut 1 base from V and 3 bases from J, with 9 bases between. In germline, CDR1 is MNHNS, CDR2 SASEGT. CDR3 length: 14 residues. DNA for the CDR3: TGTGCCAGCAGTGAAGAGACAGGTTACACTGAAGCTTTCTTT. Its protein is CASSEETGYTEAFF.

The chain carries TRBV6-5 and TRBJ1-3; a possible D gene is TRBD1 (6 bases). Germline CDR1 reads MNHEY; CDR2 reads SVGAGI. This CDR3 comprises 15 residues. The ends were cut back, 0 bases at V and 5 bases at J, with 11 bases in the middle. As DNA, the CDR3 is TGTGCCAGCAGTTACTCAAACACAGGGAGAAACACCATATATTTT. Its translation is CASSYSNTGRNTIYF.

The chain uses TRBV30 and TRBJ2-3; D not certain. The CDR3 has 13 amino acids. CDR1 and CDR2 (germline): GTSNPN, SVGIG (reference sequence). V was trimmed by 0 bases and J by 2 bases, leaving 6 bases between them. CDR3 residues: CAWSVGFTDTQYF. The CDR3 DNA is TGTGCCTGGAGTGTAGGGTTCACAGATACGCAGTATTTT.

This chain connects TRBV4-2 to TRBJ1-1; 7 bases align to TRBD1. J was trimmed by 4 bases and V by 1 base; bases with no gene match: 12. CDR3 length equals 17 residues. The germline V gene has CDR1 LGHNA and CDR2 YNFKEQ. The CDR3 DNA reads TGTGCCAGCAGCCAAGGATCGGCTCCAGGGGGGATCACTGAAGCTTTCTTT. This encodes CASSQGSAPGGITEAFF.

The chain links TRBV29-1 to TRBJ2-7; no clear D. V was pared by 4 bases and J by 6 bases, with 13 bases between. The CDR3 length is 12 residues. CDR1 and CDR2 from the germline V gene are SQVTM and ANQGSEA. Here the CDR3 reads CSVVTRSGEQYV. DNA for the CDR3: TGCAGCGTTGTGACAAGGTCGGGCGAGCAGTACGTC.

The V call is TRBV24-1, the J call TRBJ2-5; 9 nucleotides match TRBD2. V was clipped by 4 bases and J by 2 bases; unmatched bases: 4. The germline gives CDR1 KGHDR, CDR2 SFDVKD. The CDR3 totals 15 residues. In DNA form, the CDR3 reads TGTGCCACCAGTGAACCCCTAGCGGGGCAAGAGACCCAGTACTTC. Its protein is CATSEPLAGQETQYF.

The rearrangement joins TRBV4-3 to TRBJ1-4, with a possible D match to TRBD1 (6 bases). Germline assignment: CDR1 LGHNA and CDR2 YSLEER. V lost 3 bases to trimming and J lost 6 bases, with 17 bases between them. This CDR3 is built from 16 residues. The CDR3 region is CASSQGTGQFHEKLFF. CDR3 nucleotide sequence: TGCGCCAGCAGCCAGGGGACCGGACAGTTTCATGAAAAACTGTTTTTT.

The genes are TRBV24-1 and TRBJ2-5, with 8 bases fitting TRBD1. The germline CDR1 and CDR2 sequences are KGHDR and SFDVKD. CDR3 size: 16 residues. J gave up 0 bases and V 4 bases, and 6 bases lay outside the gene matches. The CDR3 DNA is TGTGCCACCAGTGAACCTAGGACAGGGTACCAAGAGACCCAGTACTTC. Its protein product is CATSEPRTGYQETQYF.